Listed here are 11 T cell receptor beta chains from one sample, sequenced in a study of CD8 T cells in ankylosing spondylitis. Their specific antigens are unknown. TCRdb re-derived calls from the 5' RACE reads in MiXCR, one entry per CDR3 protein. The sample lists about 500,000 distinct CDR3 sequences; 12% were seen once. Study observations and caveats: For ankylosing spondylitis blood, a TCR beta motif of about 8 highly homologous variants appeared characteristic.

Sequencing was carried out using blood, either unsorted or a sorted T cell fraction (not recorded which). These receptors were taken from a male donor with ankylosing spondylitis.

CDR3 nucleotides: TGCAGCGTTAAAGGGAGGGGAACAGATACGCAGTATTTT. Amino acid sequence: CSVKGRGTDTQYF. The chain joins TRBV29-1 to TRBJ2-3; 7 bases fit TRBD2. The CDR3 contains 13 residues. V shed 5 bases and J 3 bases; nucleotides not matched to a gene: 5. Germline V CDR1 and CDR2: SQVTM, ANQGSEA.

This clonotype has more than one count but fewer than ten. The rearrangement links TRBV12-5 to TRBJ2-1; TRBD1 agrees at 10 bases. V lost 1 base, J lost 10 bases, and 4 bases stayed unmatched. The CDR3 is 14 residues long. CDR1 LGHNT and CDR2 FRNRAP come from the germline V gene. CDR3 sequence (DNA): TGTGCTAGTGGTTTGGGACAGGGGGCGCGGGAGCAGTTCTTC. Translation gives CASGLGQGAREQFF.

This chain connects TRBV7-8 to TRBJ2-1; D uncertain. Trimming left V 5 bases short and J 0 bases short, with 11 bases between. Germline loops: CDR1 SGHVS, CDR2 FQNEAQ. The CDR3 consists of 15 residues. CDR3 residues: CASSPKSSSYNEQFF. CDR3 sequence (DNA): TGTGCCAGCAGCCCCAAGAGTTCCTCCTACAATGAGCAGTTCTTC.

J is TRBJ2-3 and V is TRBV5-1; possible D gene TRBD2, 5 bases. V lost 3 bases and J lost 5, with 19 bases in between. Germline-derived CDR1 and CDR2 are SGHRS and YFSETQ. This CDR3 has 16 residues. The chain's CDR3 is CASSSEKLVAIDTQYF. CDR3 bases: TGCGCCAGCAGCTCGGAGAAACTAGTTGCGATAGATACGCAGTATTTT.

V is TRBV12-3 or TRBV12-4 and J is TRBJ2-2, with 9 bases matching TRBD2. V dropped 2 bases and J dropped 3; count of bases not matched to a gene: 4. This CDR3 spans 16 amino acids. The CDR3 region is CASSLKVAGDTGELFF. CDR3 nucleotide sequence: TGTGCCAGCAGTTTAAAGGTAGCGGGAGACACCGGGGAGCTGTTTTTT.

The chain joins TRBV20-1 to TRBJ1-1; no definite D call. Between the trimmed V and J ends, which lost 5 bases and 0 bases, there was a span of 19 bases. Germline V gives CDR1 DFQATT, CDR2 SNEGSKA (reference sequence). The CDR3 runs 16 residues. DNA of the CDR3: TGCAGTGCTTTCCAAACTGAGAGACAAATGAACACTGAAGCTTTCTTT. Encoded protein: CSAFQTERQMNTEAFF.

This clonotype came up a few times. V is TRBV7-9 and J is TRBJ2-7; D may match TRBD1 or TRBD2 (5 bases each). Germline V gives CDR1 SEHNR, CDR2 FQNEAQ (reference sequence). The CDR3 contains 14 residues. The V end was cut by 5 bases, the J end by 2 bases, with 13 bases between. CDR3: CASSPRDLAYEQYF. The CDR3 region has the DNA TGTGCCAGCAGCCCCCGGGACCTCGCCTACGAGCAGTACTTC. The full variable domain, completed using reference TRBV7-9 and TRBJ2-7, is DTGVSQNPRHKITKRGQNVTFRCDPISEHNRLYWYRQTLGQGPEFLTYFQNEAQLEKSRLLSDRFSAERPKGSFSTLEIQRTEQGDSAMYLCASSPRDLAYEQYFGPGTRLTVT.

This clonotype was observed a few times. This sequence joins TRBV10-3 and TRBJ1-6; D uncertain. Germline V CDR1 and CDR2: ENHRY, SYGVKD. The CDR3 extends over 16 amino acids. V was cut by 3 bases and J by 7 bases, with 16 bases left in between. The CDR3 nucleotides are TGTGCCATCAGTGAAGGAATTGGGCAGGCAAATTCACCCCTCCACTTT. Amino acid sequence: CAISEGIGQANSPLHF.

This clonotype was seen only a few times. The chain uses TRBV19 and TRBJ1-1; D possibly corresponds to TRBD1 (6 bases). Trimming removed 4 bases at V and 6 bases at J, with 12 bases between. There are 13 residues in the CDR3. The germline CDR1 and CDR2 sequences are LNHDA and SQIVND (reference sequence). The CDR3 DNA follows: TGTGCCAGTAGTACTCCAGGGGTTTCTGAAGCTTTCTTT. Protein: CASSTPGVSEAFF.

This rearrangement joins TRBV11-1 to TRBJ2-7; a weak D match, TRBD1 (5 bases). V shed 3 bases and J shed 2 bases, with 11 bases lying between them. The CDR3 extends over 14 amino acids. Germline V lookup: CDR1 SGHAT, CDR2 FQDESV (reference sequence). The CDR3 reads CASSFDRNTYEQYV. CDR3 nucleotide sequence: TGTGCCAGCAGCTTTGACAGAAATACCTACGAGCAGTACGTC.

The rearrangement joins TRBV20-1 to TRBJ2-3, with 8 bases fitting TRBD1. Germline V lookup: CDR1 DFQATT, CDR2 SNEGSKA (reference sequence). The CDR3 has 16 amino acids. V was clipped by 8 bases and J by 4 bases; unmatched bases: 17. The CDR3 protein is CSPLARDRTGADTQYF. CDR3 nucleotide sequence: TGCAGTCCGCTAGCTCGGGACAGGACCGGGGCAGATACGCAGTATTTT.